The 4 T cell receptor beta chains below all came from one sample that was sequenced in a study of T cell responses to AZD1222 COVID-19 vaccine. Profiling relied on immunoSEQ multiplex PCR, and the TCRdb table lists in-frame clones only, not all of them. The data hold 150,000 to 200,000 clones, with over 70% observed a single time. The sample consisted of peripheral blood, taken on day 0 of MenACWY control vaccination. Every receptor here comes from an adult in good health.

The rearrangement links TRBV30 to TRBJ2-5; weak D call: TRBD1 (5 bases). The CDR3 consists of 12 residues. Germline V gene data show CDR1 as GTSNPN and CDR2 as SVGIG (reference sequence). The V gene lost 4 bases and the J gene lost 5 bases, with 11 bases spanning the gap. In nucleotides, the CDR3 is TGTGCCTGGAAATCAGGGTGGGAGACCCAGTACTTC. Translating it yields CAWKSGWETQYF.

V gene TRBV19 combines with J gene TRBJ2-1; D is unresolved. Trimming stripped 5 bases from V and 2 bases from J, with 7 bases between. CDR3 length: 13 amino acids. The germline V gene encodes CDR1 LNHDA and CDR2 SQIVND (reference sequence). In DNA, the CDR3 is TGTGCCAGTAGTTTGAAGGCCTACAATGAGCAGTTCTTC. This translates into CASSLKAYNEQFF.

The gene calls are TRBV7-2 and TRBJ2-7, with TRBD2 matching over 8 bases. CDR3 size: 13 residues. Germline V gene data show CDR1 as SGHTA and CDR2 as FQGNSA. J gave up 10 bases and V 0 bases, and 5 bases lay outside the gene matches. CDR3 in amino acids: CASSLARAGGQYF. DNA for the CDR3: TGTGCCAGCAGCTTAGCGCGCGCGGGGGGTCAGTACTTC.

This chain uses TRBV5-6 with TRBJ1-5; D might be TRBD1 (6 bases). This CDR3 comprises 13 residues. Trimming took 0 bases from V and 6 from J, leaving 7 bases between them. CDR1 is SGHDT and CDR2 is YYEEEE in the germline V gene. As DNA, the CDR3 is TGTGCCAGCAGCTTGGAGGGGGGTCAGCCCCAGCATTTT. Protein sequence: CASSLEGGQPQHF.